Shown below are 2 T cell receptor beta chains from a single sample sequenced in a study of T cells after yellow fever vaccination. Each CDR3 protein gets one entry after TCRdb re-called the 5' RACE reads with MiXCR. The repertoire holds roughly 140,000 distinct CDR3 sequences, with 7.7% as singletons. The material sequenced was CD4+ T cells sorted from PBMCs, taken 5 days after the yellow fever booster vaccination. The source is a man aged 25-45 years who received the YFV17D yellow fever vaccine.

V usage is TRBV5-1 and J usage is TRBJ1-1; D perhaps matches TRBD1 (5 bases). Trimming shortened V by 3 bases and J by 0 bases, and 9 bases separated the two germline ends. CDR1 is SGHRS, CDR2 YFSETQ, per germline. This CDR3 has 14 residues. CDR3 coding DNA: TGCGCCAGCAGCTGGGACGTTTTGAACACTGAAGCTTTCTTT. Protein product: CASSWDVLNTEAFF.

This clonotype was counted ten times or more. CDR3 DNA sequence: TGTGCCAGCAGTTACCTAGCGGGACTTCCCACCGGGGAGCTGTTTTTT. Translating gives CASSYLAGLPTGELFF. The V call is TRBV6-2 or TRBV6-3, the J call TRBJ2-2; 9 nucleotides agree with TRBD2. This CDR3 comprises 16 residues. Germline V CDR1 and CDR2: MNHEY, SVGEGT. V lost 2 bases to trimming and J lost 4 bases; unmatched junction nucleotides: 5.